Listed below are T cell receptor beta chains from one sample, sequenced in a study of shared clonotypes between healthy human individuals. Some clones are missing from TCRdb's copy, which holds only in-frame ones; the method was immunoSEQ multiplex PCR. The table records around 1.4 million clones, about 98.5% of them present only once. Sequenced: naive CD4+ T cells sorted from blood. Receptors originate from a man younger than 45 in good health. Both conserved end residues are part of each CDR3. A D gene is named only where the DNA matches it firmly. Size tells how often a clone was seen (once, few, many) or the class of an expanded clone, and some rows leave it out.

v_call: TRBV6-1
j_call: TRBJ2-5
d_call: TRBD2
cdr3_length: 16
clone_size: once
cdr3_nt: TGTGCCAGCAGTGGGACTAGCGGGAGTAGGGGGGAGACCCAGTACTTC
cdr3_aa: CASSGTSGSRGETQYF

v_call: TRBV11-3
j_call: TRBJ2-1
d_call: NA
cdr3_length: 14
clone_size: NA
cdr3_nt: TGTGCCACCCAACAGGGTGGGCTGTACAATGAGCAGTTCTTC
cdr3_aa: CATQQGGLYNEQFF

v_call: TRBV10-1
j_call: TRBJ2-3
d_call: TRBD2
cdr3_length: 15
clone_size: NA
cdr3_nt: TGCGCCAGCAGCAAGCGGGACCGGTACACAGATACGCAGTATTTT
cdr3_aa: CASSKRDRYTDTQYF

v_call: TRBV19
j_call: TRBJ2-7
d_call: TRBD2
cdr3_length: 15
clone_size: NA
cdr3_nt: TGTGCCAGTAGTAAACTTCTAGCGGGATCCTACGAGCAGTACTTC
cdr3_aa: CASSKLLAGSYEQYF

v_call: TRBV7-9
j_call: TRBJ2-1
d_call: NA
cdr3_length: 17
clone_size: NA
cdr3_nt: TGTGCCAGCAGCTTATATGCTAGCAGAACCCCCTACAATGAGCAGTTCTTC
cdr3_aa: CASSLYASRTPYNEQFF

v_call: TRBV7-2
j_call: TRBJ2-1
d_call: TRBD2
cdr3_length: 15
clone_size: NA
cdr3_nt: TGTGCCAGCAGCGCCGTGCGGGGGGGATTTGATGAGCAGTTCTTC
cdr3_aa: CASSAVRGGFDEQFF

v_call: TRBV29-1
j_call: TRBJ2-4
d_call: NA
cdr3_length: 11
clone_size: once
cdr3_nt: TGCAGCGTTGACGGGGGAAACATTCAGTACTTC
cdr3_aa: CSVDGGNIQYF

v_call: TRBV10-3
j_call: TRBJ1-1
d_call: NA
cdr3_length: 16
clone_size: NA
cdr3_nt: TGTGCCATCAGTGAGACACGGGGCCAAAGAGTTATCGAAGCTTTCTTT
cdr3_aa: CAISETRGQRVIEAFF

v_call: TRBV21-1
j_call: TRBJ2-5
d_call: NA
cdr3_length: 14
clone_size: NA
cdr3_nt: TGTGCCAGCAGCCTGAAACAGGGGCGGGAAACCCAGTACTTC
cdr3_aa: CASSLKQGRETQYF

v_call: TRBV25-1
j_call: TRBJ2-7
d_call: NA
cdr3_length: 15
clone_size: NA
cdr3_nt: TGTGCCAGCAGTGAACCGGGGGCCGGGTCCTACGAGCAGTACTTC
cdr3_aa: CASSEPGAGSYEQYF

v_call: TRBV9
j_call: TRBJ1-3
d_call: NA
cdr3_length: 17
clone_size: NA
cdr3_nt: TGTGCCAGCAGCGGAGGGGGAGGCCAGCCGCGGGGAAACACCATATATTTT
cdr3_aa: CASSGGGGQPRGNTIYF

v_call: TRBV18
j_call: TRBJ2-5
d_call: NA
cdr3_length: 14
clone_size: NA
cdr3_nt: TGTGCCAGCTCACCGCGGGCGGGGCAAGAGACCCAGTACTTC
cdr3_aa: CASSPRAGQETQYF

v_call: TRBV6-1
j_call: TRBJ1-1
d_call: TRBD1
cdr3_length: 14
clone_size: NA
cdr3_nt: TGTGCCAGCAGTATGGACAGGGTGGTCACTGAAGCTTTCTTT
cdr3_aa: CASSMDRVVTEAFF

v_call: TRBV5-1
j_call: TRBJ2-5
d_call: NA
cdr3_length: 15
clone_size: NA
cdr3_nt: TGCGCCAGCAGCAAAGCCGGGACCCGCGAAGAGACCCAGTACTTC
cdr3_aa: CASSKAGTREETQYF

v_call: TRBV20-1
j_call: TRBJ2-7
d_call: NA
cdr3_length: 10
clone_size: NA
cdr3_nt: TGCAGTGCTACCGACCACGAGCAGTACTTC
cdr3_aa: CSATDHEQYF

v_call: TRBV29-1
j_call: TRBJ2-1
d_call: NA
cdr3_length: 16
clone_size: NA
cdr3_nt: TGCAGCGTTGAAGGAGGACCGACCCATTCCTACAATGAGCAGTTCTTC
cdr3_aa: CSVEGGPTHSYNEQFF

v_call: TRBV9
j_call: TRBJ2-1
d_call: NA
cdr3_length: 14
clone_size: NA
cdr3_nt: TGTGCCAGCAGCGTAGAGGGCTTCTACAATGAGCAGTTCTTC
cdr3_aa: CASSVEGFYNEQFF

v_call: TRBV14
j_call: TRBJ2-1
d_call: TRBD2
cdr3_length: 17
clone_size: NA
cdr3_nt: TGTGCCAGCAGCCAAGATAGACTCGGACTAGCGATTGAGGAGCAGTTCTTC
cdr3_aa: CASSQDRLGLAIEEQFF

v_call: TRBV7-2
j_call: TRBJ2-3
d_call: NA
cdr3_length: 13
clone_size: NA
cdr3_nt: TGTGCCAGCAGCTTACGGGTGGGGTGGACGCAGTATTTT
cdr3_aa: CASSLRVGWTQYF

v_call: TRBV9
j_call: TRBJ2-2
d_call: TRBD2
cdr3_length: 19
clone_size: once
cdr3_nt: TGTGCCAGCAGCGCGGATGTACTAGCGGGAGGGATTAACACCGGGGAGCTGTTTTTT
cdr3_aa: CASSADVLAGGINTGELFF

v_call: TRBV5-1
j_call: TRBJ2-1
d_call: NA
cdr3_length: 14
clone_size: NA
cdr3_nt: TGCGCCAGCAGCTTGGCCATAGGGTACAATGAGCAGTTCTTC
cdr3_aa: CASSLAIGYNEQFF

v_call: TRBV29-1
j_call: TRBJ1-2
d_call: NA
cdr3_length: 12
clone_size: NA
cdr3_nt: TGCAGCGTTGATAGTGGAAACTATGGCTACACCTTC
cdr3_aa: CSVDSGNYGYTF

v_call: TRBV5-1
j_call: TRBJ2-1
d_call: TRBD1
cdr3_length: 13
clone_size: NA
cdr3_nt: TGCGCCAGCAGCATTGACAGGGGGGATGAGCAGTTCTTC
cdr3_aa: CASSIDRGDEQFF

v_call: TRBV10-3
j_call: TRBJ2-1
d_call: NA
cdr3_length: 16
clone_size: NA
cdr3_nt: TGTGCCATCAGTGAGGGGGGACGGGGCTCCTACAATGAGCAGTTCTTC
cdr3_aa: CAISEGGRGSYNEQFF

v_call: TRBV18
j_call: TRBJ2-7
d_call: NA
cdr3_length: 13
clone_size: NA
cdr3_nt: TGTGCCAGCTCACCACCTTCTGGATACGAGCAGTACTTC
cdr3_aa: CASSPPSGYEQYF

v_call: TRBV10-1
j_call: TRBJ2-1
d_call: NA
cdr3_length: 13
clone_size: few
cdr3_nt: TGCGCCAGCAGTGAGCCGCGAGTGAAGGGGCAGTTCTTC
cdr3_aa: CASSEPRVKGQFF

v_call: TRBV7-2
j_call: TRBJ1-1
d_call: NA
cdr3_length: 13
clone_size: NA
cdr3_nt: TGTGCCAGCAGCTCCCAGGGTAACACTGAAGCTTTCTTT
cdr3_aa: CASSSQGNTEAFF

v_call: TRBV9
j_call: TRBJ2-1
d_call: TRBD2
cdr3_length: 15
clone_size: NA
cdr3_nt: TGTGCCAGCACCTTACTAGCGGGAGCTACTGATGAGCAGTTCTTC
cdr3_aa: CASTLLAGATDEQFF

v_call: TRBV27
j_call: TRBJ2-7
d_call: TRBD1
cdr3_length: 15
clone_size: once
cdr3_nt: TGTGCCAGCAGTTTAGCGGGACAGGGGTTCAACGAGCAGTACTTC
cdr3_aa: CASSLAGQGFNEQYF

v_call: TRBV7-3
j_call: TRBJ2-1
d_call: TRBD2
cdr3_length: 15
clone_size: NA
cdr3_nt: TGTGCCAGCAGCCCCCAGGTTGGGGGGGAGAATGAGCAGTTCTTC
cdr3_aa: CASSPQVGGENEQFF

v_call: TRBV29-1
j_call: TRBJ1-5
d_call: NA
cdr3_length: 13
clone_size: NA
cdr3_nt: TGCAGGCCAACTTCGGTTGGAAATCAGCCCCAGCATTTT
cdr3_aa: CRPTSVGNQPQHF

v_call: TRBV6-5
j_call: TRBJ2-7
d_call: NA
cdr3_length: 13
clone_size: NA
cdr3_nt: TGTGCCAGTCGGACAGTATCCCACTACGAGCAGTACTTC
cdr3_aa: CASRTVSHYEQYF

v_call: TRBV2
j_call: TRBJ1-1
d_call: TRBD1
cdr3_length: 13
clone_size: NA
cdr3_nt: TGTGCCAGCGAGGGACAGCTGAACACTGAAGCTTTCTTT
cdr3_aa: CASEGQLNTEAFF